Included here is one T cell receptor beta chain sequence, with context. Its antigen remains unidentified. As a mouse receptor, it takes its gene names and germline sequences from the mouse. The DNA ends 1 residue before the CDR3 does, and the rest of the CDR3 is filled in from the germline J gene. This sample was taken from a study of tissue T cells after allogeneic stem cell transplantation (dated by TCRdb to 2021 to 2024). Context from the whole study: TCR beta repertoires were profiled across many tissues obtained from research autopsies of patients with and without GVHD, as well as in mouse models of GVHD. The human arm was a prospective observational study without blinding or randomization.

Trimming at the junction amounts to 6 bases on V and 7 bases on J, and the germline ends lie 12 bases apart. The germline V gene (reference sequence) supplies CDR1 KGHPV and CDR2 FQNQEV. Counted from cysteine to phenylalanine, this CDR3 has 13 amino acids. The CDR3 was read in part: 36 bases, with the frame set at base 1. Libraries were prepared through the immunoSEQ multiplex PCR assay. Adaptive Biotechnologies performed the TCRbeta CDR3 sequencing at survey depth and reported CDR3 sequences, V/J genes, productive frequency and template counts. Amplification of TCR beta CDR3 regions was performed from genomic DNA rather than from RNA. The paper's processing steps were these. Jensen-Shannon divergence was used to quantify pairwise repertoire overlap between tissues, with a value of 1 indicating complete divergence and a value of 0 indicating identical repertoires. Tissues were grouped by single-linkage agglomerative hierarchical clustering of pairwise JSD values, and the clustering results were shown as dendrograms. GLIPH2 was run on all patient samples with simulation_depth 1000, kmer_min_depth 3, cdr3_length_cutoff 8, keeping groups with more than two unique CDR3s. In a standardized tissue-overlap score, Jaccard GLIPH-group overlap across patients was extrapolated to a standard repertoire size of 1000 clones. Associations of diversity with clinical or experimental variables used linear mixed-effect models with tissue fixed effects and individual random effects. The table was pulled from immuneACCESS by TCRdb, which kept in-frame rearrangements only. Such tables lose some clones; where checked, under half of the loss comes from unresolved V genes, and the rest has no known cause. Clone size and V and J calls were adopted from that table, with D and trimming inferred from the DNA. The sample has about 2,900 clones on record, roughly 50% of them singletons. More than 35% of the sample is in the top ten clones.

What the authors observed across the whole study: Within patients, how anatomically similar the tissues were was a key factor in shaping TCR repertoire composition, regardless of disease or transplant status. In both patients and mice, only a limited portion of the TCR repertoire detected in tissues was captured by blood and spleen T cells. Which tissue TCRs were alloreactive or antigen-specific was not determined in the study, and some clones might have been persisting host cells. A small and clinically heterogeneous patient cohort was studied, and sampling depth was acknowledged as a limitation. Only a few T cell clones appeared in more than one patient, yet motif-based clustering showed tissue-specific repertoire signatures that were shared between patients.

The time point tag for this specimen amounts to: mouse harvest day 14 after allogeneic transplant. Mouse grafts combined 10^7 T-cell-depleted bone marrow cells with 10^6 splenic CD5+ T cells, given via tail vein injection. A major MHC-mismatch B6 (H2b) into BALB/c (H2d) model was used to model mouse GVHD, and tissues were profiled at day 7 or 14. On day 7 or 14 post-transplant, mouse tissues and retro-orbital blood were harvested with separate sterile tools for each animal, and livers were flushed beforehand. Before genomic DNA isolation with the DNeasy Blood & Tissue Kit, mouse tissues were minced with razor blades in buffered saline.

The sequenced sample consisted of gut tissue. Recombination joined TRBV26 with TRBJ1-4; the D gene is perhaps TRBD1, on 6 matching bases. This clonotype was obtained from a female BALB/c mouse given C57BL/6 T cells with graft-versus-host disease after an allogeneic hematopoietic cell transplant. The sequenced CDR3 bases are TGTGCCAGCAGGGCAGGGGCCCCCGAAAGATTATTT. Translated, it reads CASRAGAPERLF. The full CDR3 protein is CASRAGAPERLFF. This CDR3, with the reference TRBV26 and TRBJ1-4 proteins standing in past its ends, gives the full variable domain NSKVIQTPRYLVKGQGQKAKMRCIPEKGHPVVFWYQQNKNNEFKFLINFQNQEVLQQIDMTEKRFSAECPSNSPCSLEIQSSEAGDSALYLCASRAGAPERLFFGHGTKLSVL.